This is a list of T cell receptor beta chains from one sample in a study of shared T cell receptors in the human thymus. The assay was immunoSEQ multiplex PCR, and TCRdb's table has in-frame clones only and misses some. The sample includes more than 550,000 clones, more than 70% seen only once; the top ten take approximately 0.0097%. The same sample was also studied in work on human thymus T cells.

Sequences were obtained from thymocytes. These receptors all come from a boy younger than two with a congenital heart defect. Each CDR3 is given with its conserved first and last residue. The D gene is left open where the match is weak. Size tells how often a clone was seen (once, few, many) or the class of an expanded clone, and some rows leave it out.

.,TRBV2,TRBJ2-7,TRBD2,TGTGCCAGCAGGCCGCGGGAGGGGGCGCGAAGAGGGGGGTACGAGCAGTACTTC,CASRPREGARRGGYEQYF
once,TRBV27,TRBJ2-7,.,TGTGCCAGCAGTTTAGGGCGGCAGGGCCCCTACGAGCAGTACTTC,CASSLGRQGPYEQYF
.,TRBV11-2,TRBJ2-1,TRBD1,TGTGCCAGCAGCCTCCGGACAGGGAACAATGAGCAGTTCTTC,CASSLRTGNNEQFF
few,TRBV7-9,TRBJ1-2,TRBD1,TGTGCCAGCAGCTTGCCCGACAGGGGCGATGGCTACACCTTC,CASSLPDRGDGYTF
.,TRBV2,TRBJ2-7,.,TGTGCCAGCAGTGAAACAGGGTGGACCTACGAGCAGTACTTC,CASSETGWTYEQYF
.,TRBV30,TRBJ2-2,.,TGTGCCTGGAGTAAGCAGGGAGGCACCGGGGAGCTGTTTTTT,CAWSKQGGTGELFF
.,TRBV9,TRBJ2-2,TRBD1,TGTGCCAGCAGCCCCAAAGACAGGGCTGTCATCACCGGGGAGCTGTTTTTT,CASSPKDRAVITGELFF
.,TRBV11-3,TRBJ2-1,TRBD2,TGTGCCAGCAGCTTAGTCCCCCCAGGACTAGCGGGGTTTGAGCAGTTCTTC,CASSLVPPGLAGFEQFF
once,TRBV27,TRBJ2-1,TRBD2,TGTGCCAGCAGTTTATATGGACTAGCGGGAGAGTGGGTCCTCAATGAGCAGTTCTTC,CASSLYGLAGEWVLNEQFF
.,TRBV6-1,TRBJ2-7,TRBD1,TGTGCCAGCAGTGAACCAACAGGGGAAAGCTCCTACGAGCAGTACTTC,CASSEPTGESSYEQYF
.,TRBV6-5,TRBJ2-5,TRBD2,TGTGCCAGCACACAGAGGGAGGGCCGCGAGACCCAGTACTTC,CASTQREGRETQYF
.,TRBV7-2,TRBJ2-7,.,TGTGCCAGCAGCTTAGCGCTATACAGGGTTAGCTCCTACGAGCAGTACTTC,CASSLALYRVSSYEQYF
.,TRBV19,TRBJ2-5,TRBD2,TGTGCCAGTAGTAGGCTAGCGGGGGGCCAAGAGACCCAGTACTTC,CASSRLAGGQETQYF
.,TRBV19,TRBJ1-2,TRBD1,TGTGCCAGTACCCCGGGACAGACTGGCTACACCTTC,CASTPGQTGYTF
once,TRBV28,TRBJ1-1,TRBD1,TGTGCCAGCAGTTTCAGGGGGCCAGTGACTGAAGCTTTCTTT,CASSFRGPVTEAFF
.,TRBV5-4,TRBJ2-3,.,TGTGCCAGCAGTCGGGGACTCGCCAGAGCAGATACGCAGTATTTT,CASSRGLARADTQYF
once,TRBV30,TRBJ2-7,TRBD1,TGTGCCTGGTGGGGCGGGACAGGGGCGTACGAGCAGTACTTC,CAWWGGTGAYEQYF
once,TRBV4-3,TRBJ1-5,TRBD1,TGCGCCAGCAGTTCGGACAGGGGTGAGGGTCAGCCCCAGCATTTT,CASSSDRGEGQPQHF
.,TRBV28,TRBJ1-2,.,TGTGCCAGCAGTTCCAGACACTTCTATGGCTACACCTTC,CASSSRHFYGYTF
once,TRBV11-2,TRBJ2-6,.,TGTGCCAGCAGCTTAGTCAGCGGGTTCTCTGGGGCCAACGTCCTGACTTTC,CASSLVSGFSGANVLTF
.,TRBV19,TRBJ1-1,TRBD1,TGTGCCAGTGCAACAGGGGGCCTATTAGACACTGAAGCTTTCTTT,CASATGGLLDTEAFF
once,TRBV12-5,TRBJ2-1,TRBD1,TGTGCTAGTGGTTTGGTAGAAAAAAGACCGGGACAGGGGGCTAATGAGCAGTTCTTC,CASGLVEKRPGQGANEQFF
.,TRBV4-1,TRBJ2-7,.,TGCGCCAGCAGCCAAGATCGTTCCCGGAGGCTAAAGCAGGGACTCCCCTACGAGCAGTACTTC,CASSQDRSRRLKQGLPYEQYF
.,TRBV27,TRBJ1-1,.,TGTGCCAGCAGTTTAGGCGGTCATTCGAACACTGAAGCTTTCTTT,CASSLGGHSNTEAFF
.,TRBV5-1,TRBJ2-4,.,TGCGCCAGCAGCGTTGGACAGCTAGCCAAAAACATTCAGTACTTC,CASSVGQLAKNIQYF
.,TRBV28,TRBJ2-3,.,TGTGCCAGCAGACTAACCCTTGACAGGCTTAGCACAGATACGCAGTATTTT,CASRLTLDRLSTDTQYF
.,TRBV27,TRBJ1-2,TRBD1,TGTGCCAGCAGGAGGACAGGGGAGGTTCAAGGCTACACCTTC,CASRRTGEVQGYTF
.,TRBV27,TRBJ2-3,TRBD2,TGTGCCAGCAGTTTATACGGACTAGGCTCAGATACGCAGTATTTT,CASSLYGLGSDTQYF
.,TRBV11-3,TRBJ2-7,TRBD1,TGTGCCAGCAGCGGTGGGACAGCCAGCCCCTACGAGCAGTACTTC,CASSGGTASPYEQYF
.,TRBV28,TRBJ1-5,TRBD1,TGTGCCAGCAGTGGGACAGCAAACAATCAGCCTCAGCATTTT,CASSGTANNQPQHF
.,TRBV10-3,TRBJ2-2,TRBD2,TGTGCCATCAGGAGCGGGGGGACTTCCACCGGGGAGCTGTTTTTT,CAIRSGGTSTGELFF
.,TRBV4-3,TRBJ2-1,TRBD2,TGCGCCAGCAGCCAAGATGTAGCGGGGGAACCTAGGAGCTCCTACAATGAGCAGTTCTTC,CASSQDVAGEPRSSYNEQFF
.,TRBV27,TRBJ1-5,TRBD1,TGTGCCAGCAGCCCTAGGGGGACAGACGTTAGCAATCAGCCCCAGCATTTT,CASSPRGTDVSNQPQHF